Below, 12 T cell receptor beta chains from the same sample are listed, as sequenced in a study of cytomegalovirus exposure and HLA in healthy donors. The repertoire was sequenced with immunoSEQ multiplex PCR; TCRdb's copy has only in-frame clones and lacks some. The table lists 57,000 or so clones, about 96% of them singletons, with approximately 0.9% in the top ten. The sequencing input was PBMCs. The receptors shown here come from a man aged 18 to 29 in good health and CMV-seronegative.

The rearrangement joins TRBV7-2 to TRBJ2-5; unclear D gene. Germline CDR1 SGHTA, CDR2 FQGNSA. The CDR3 runs 13 residues. The V gene lost 5 bases and the J gene lost 3 bases, with 10 bases spanning the gap. CDR3 nucleotide sequence: TGTGCCAGCAGCCGCAGATTTAAAGAGACCCAGTACTTC. Translation: CASSRRFKETQYF. The variable domain in full, with the rest retrieved from reference TRBV7-2 and TRBJ2-5, is GAGVSQSPSNKVTEKGKDVELRCDPISGHTALYWYRQSLGQGLEFLIYFQGNSAPDKSGLPSDRFSAERTGGSVSTLTIQRTQQEDSAVYLCASSRRFKETQYFGPGTRLLVL.

The chain links TRBV6-5 to TRBJ2-5, with 7 bases fitting TRBD1. V trimming: 7 bases; J trimming: 0 bases; junction bases outside the gene matches: 2. The CDR3 totals 13 residues. CDR1 MNHEY and CDR2 SVGAGI come from the germline V gene. CDR3 sequence: CASTDRDQETQYF. The CDR3 bases are TGTGCCAGCACCGACAGGGACCAAGAGACCCAGTACTTC.

The chain employs TRBV6-1 and TRBJ2-1; TRBD2 matches at 7 bases. After removal of 7 bases from V and 7 bases from J, the junction contained 7 bases not matched to a gene. Germline CDR1 is MNHNS and CDR2 is SASEGT. This CDR3 is built from 13 residues. CDR3 protein: CASTRDYQNEQFF. The CDR3 DNA reads as TGTGCCAGCACCCGGGACTACCAAAATGAGCAGTTCTTC.

The chain carries TRBV7-9 and TRBJ1-3; D is perhaps TRBD1 (5 bases). This CDR3 region has 12 residues. The ends were cut back, 4 bases at V and 11 bases at J, with 12 bases in the middle. Germline V gives CDR1 SEHNR, CDR2 FQNEAQ (reference sequence). DNA of the CDR3: TGTGCCAGCAGCTGGGACTACTCGCCCATATATTTT. Protein product: CASSWDYSPIYF.

V and J are TRBV4-1 and TRBJ2-7; tentative D call: TRBD2 (6 bases). V lost 8 bases and J lost 5, with 22 bases in between. CDR3 length equals 15 residues. Looked up from germline, CDR1 is MGHRA and CDR2 is YSYEKL. This chain's CDR3 is CASSVGDSSAHEQYF. The CDR3 nucleotides are TGCGCCAGCTCCGTGGGGGACTCCTCAGCTCACGAGCAGTACTTC.

The J gene is TRBJ2-5, the V gene TRBV7-6; tentatively, D is TRBD2 (5 bases). Germline V gene lookup returns CDR1 SGHVS and CDR2 FNYEAQ. Trimming stripped 0 bases from V and 6 bases from J, with 23 bases between. There are 18 residues in the CDR3. Here the CDR3 reads CASSLAVSGSHAGQTQYF. CDR3 in DNA: TGTGCCAGCAGCTTAGCTGTATCTGGGAGTCATGCTGGCCAGACCCAGTACTTC.

This chain connects TRBV4-3 to TRBJ1-1; TRBD1 might be the D (5 bases). This CDR3 is 13 amino acids long. V was shortened by 4 bases and J by 1 base, with 7 bases between the two germline ends. Germline-derived CDR1 and CDR2 are LGHNA and YSLEER. This chain's CDR3 is CASSRDRNTEAFF. CDR3 nucleotide sequence: TGCGCCAGCAGCCGCGACAGGAACACTGAAGCTTTCTTT.

The chain links TRBV14 to TRBJ1-4, with 7 bases aligning to TRBD1. Unmatched junction bases numbered 14, after V lost 5 bases and J lost 5 bases. The CDR3 loop spans 17 amino acids. In germline, CDR1 is SGHDN, CDR2 FVKESK. The CDR3 reads CASSEHRGAGVNEKLFF. DNA for the CDR3: TGTGCCAGCAGCGAACACAGGGGTGCGGGCGTAAATGAAAAACTGTTTTTT.

The genes are TRBV28 and TRBJ2-2; TRBD2 matches 7 bases. The CDR3 totals 15 residues. Per germline, CDR1 MDHEN and CDR2 SYDVKM. J was trimmed by 0 bases and V by 2 bases; bases with no gene match: 0. The chain's CDR3 is CASSLLAANTGELFF. Here the CDR3 DNA reads TGTGCCAGCAGTTTACTAGCGGCGAACACCGGGGAGCTGTTTTTT. Full variable domain (rest looked up from reference TRBV28 and TRBJ2-2): DVKVTQSSRYLVKRTGEKVFLECVQDMDHENMFWYRQDPGLGLRLIYFSYDVKMKEKGDIPEGYSVSREKKERFSLILESASTNQTSMYLCASSLLAANTGELFFGEGSRLTVL.

The rearrangement uses TRBV29-1 and TRBJ1-2; D remains ambiguous. The CDR3 length is 15 residues. Trimming left V 4 bases short and J 2 bases short, with 17 bases between. Looked up from germline, CDR1 is SQVTM and CDR2 is ANQGSEA. CDR3 region: CSVVDSLGRNYGYTF. CDR3 DNA: TGCAGCGTTGTAGACTCTTTAGGGAGGAACTATGGCTACACCTTC.

This rearrangement joins TRBV7-9 to TRBJ2-2, with D tentatively TRBD2 (6 bases). CDR1 and CDR2 from the germline V gene are SEHNR and FQNEAQ (reference sequence). This CDR3 is built from 14 residues. V lost 4 bases, J lost 9 bases, and 15 bases lay in between. CDR3 nucleotide sequence: TGTGCCAGCAGCTCCGGGACTTCCGACCGGGAGCTGTTTTTT. The encoded protein is CASSSGTSDRELFF.

The chain recombines TRBV27 with TRBJ2-3, with 10 bases aligning to TRBD2. The CDR3 runs 16 residues. The V gene end was trimmed by 8 bases and the J gene end by 0 bases; junction bases not matched to a gene: 8. Germline CDR1 reads MNHEY; CDR2 reads SMNVEV (reference sequence). The CDR3 sequence is CASWVTSGTSTDTQYF. CDR3 DNA sequence: TGTGCCAGCTGGGTTACTAGCGGGACTAGCACAGATACGCAGTATTTT.